This T cell receptor beta chain was sequenced during a study of CD8 T cells in ankylosing spondylitis. Using its own MiXCR run on the 5' RACE reads, TCRdb lists one record per CDR3 protein. The sample has 250,000 to 400,000 distinct CDR3 sequences, roughly 11% seen once. The germline gives CDR1 KGHDR, CDR2 SFDVKD. This CDR3 contains 16 residues. V shed 4 bases and J 10 bases; nucleotides not matched to a gene: 7. Concerning this clonotype: Its antigen is unidentified.

Study-wide findings and caveats: Prior literature has documented some motif variants in synovial fluid and blood from reactive arthritis. Eight or nine highly homologous variants made up a TCR beta motif that seemed to typify ankylosing spondylitis blood.

The rearrangement joins TRBV24-1 to TRBJ2-1; 15 bases fit TRBD2. The sample comprised blood, either unsorted or a sorted T cell fraction (not recorded which). The receptor comes from a female donor with ankylosing spondylitis or in good health (not recorded which). The CDR3 is CATSEGTSGRPSEQFF. The CDR3 nucleotides read TGTGCCACCAGTGAGGGGACTAGCGGGAGGCCATCAGAGCAGTTCTTC.